Below, 7 T cell receptor beta chains from the same sample are listed, as sequenced in a study of T cells in Graves' hyperthyroidism and ophthalmopathy. Amplification targeted TCR beta CDR3 regions from RNA transcripts. Primed by the HTBI set, a first-round RT-PCR was run on the TCR CDR3. MiXCR was run by TCRdb on the multiplex PCR reads, yielding one entry per CDR3 protein. The sample includes hundreds of thousands of distinct CDR3 sequences, roughly 20% of them seen just once. The specimen sequenced was blood. These receptors all come from a man in his thirties or forties with Graves' ophthalmopathy.

The chain links TRBV4-1 to TRBJ1-5, with unresolved D. This CDR3 contains 14 residues. Germline V gene data show CDR1 as MGHRA and CDR2 as YSYEKL. Trimming left V 1 base short and J 4 bases short, with 8 bases between. The CDR3 DNA is TGCGCCAGCAGCCAAGCACAGAGTAATCAGCCCCAGCATTTT. It specifies CASSQAQSNQPQHF.

On this clonotype itself: One end of the junction varies from germline; a read error may be responsible. V usage is TRBV5-1 and J usage is TRBJ1-2; unclear D gene. CDR1 is SGHRS, CDR2 YFSETQ, per germline. The CDR3 spans 13 residues. In DNA, the CDR3 is TGCGCCAACAGCCCGCCCGACGGCTATGGCTACACCTTC. This sequence encodes CANSPPDGYGYTF.

V usage is TRBV5-1 and J usage is TRBJ2-6, with 8 bases aligning to TRBD2. The CDR3 has 16 residues. V gave up 3 bases and J gave up 2 bases; unmatched junction bases: 4. The germline gives CDR1 SGHRS, CDR2 YFSETQ. CDR3 sequence reads: CASSSAGGAGANVLTF. In nucleotides, the CDR3 is TGCGCCAGCAGCTCGGCGGGGGGTGCTGGGGCCAACGTCCTGACTTTC.

The sample holds a few counts of this clonotype. The chain joins TRBV20-1 to TRBJ2-4; no firm D call. V dropped 0 bases and J dropped 8 bases, with 14 bases sitting between them. The CDR3 spans 14 residues. Germline CDR1 reads DFQATT; CDR2 reads SNEGSKA (reference sequence). CDR3 amino acids: CSARDLARTDIQYF. The CDR3 DNA reads TGCAGTGCTAGAGATTTGGCTAGAACGGACATTCAGTACTTC.

This clonotype was counted many times. The chain has TRBV3-1 and TRBJ2-3; D unresolved. V lost 0 bases and J lost 2, with 12 bases in between. The germline CDR1 and CDR2 sequences are LGHDT and YNNKEL (reference sequence). This CDR3 has 16 residues. The CDR3 is CASSQEFYGNTDTQYF. CDR3 in DNA: TGTGCCAGCAGCCAAGAATTTTACGGAAACACAGATACGCAGTATTTT.

The table lists this clonotype with a few counts. J is TRBJ1-1 and V is TRBV4-1; D gene uncertain. Germline CDR1 is MGHRA and CDR2 is YSYEKL. This CDR3 region has 14 residues. V shed 3 bases and J shed 2 bases, with 10 bases lying between them. CDR3 DNA: TGCGCCAGCAGCCACCAACAAGGAAACACTGAAGCTTTCTTT. This sequence encodes CASSHQQGNTEAFF.

Many counts were recorded for this clonotype. CDR3 sequence reads: CASSPRGRLTDTQYF. CDR3 bases: TGTGCCAGCAGTCCTCGAGGCAGACTCACAGATACGCAGTATTTT. The chain is built from TRBV28 and TRBJ2-3, with unresolved D. CDR3 length: 15 residues. The germline CDR1 and CDR2 sequences are MDHEN and SYDVKM. V was cut by 5 bases and J by 2 bases, with 14 bases left in between.